Below, one T cell receptor (beta chain) is given with its context. Antigen specificity is unknown. RNA in amounts of roughly 0.5 to 1 ug was reverse transcribed with random hexamers. An immunoSEQ multiplex PCR amplified TCR beta CDR3 over 54 Vbeta and 13 Jbeta. TCRdb itself ran the immunoSEQ multiplex PCR reads through MiXCR, one entry per CDR3 protein. The data contain hundreds of thousands of distinct CDR3 sequences, 95% of them singletons. This entry is derived from a study of CD8 T cells in Susac syndrome. Study-wide findings and caveats: Regarding the TCR sequencing and HLA analysis, the study admitted that a relatively small number of individuals were involved.

The germline V and J ends were trimmed by 4 bases and 7 bases, with 14 bases remaining between them. This CDR3 region has 14 residues. Negative isolation yielded the CD8+ and CD4+ T cells, while FACS enriched the TEMRA cells. This TCR came from a human donor with multiple sclerosis. The J gene is TRBJ2-1, the V gene TRBV12-3 or TRBV12-4, with D hard to call. Material for sequencing was CD4+ T cells from PBMCs. CDR3 DNA: TGTGCCAGCAGTTCCATCGGAGCGTGGAATGAGCAGTTCTTC. This codes for CASSSIGAWNEQFF.